This section outlines one TCR beta chain sequence together with its context. As handled by the study authors: Counts of nucleated cells, estimated from reference gene primer amplification, were obtained. TCRdb's copy holds only in-frame clones and misses some; the assay was immunoSEQ multiplex PCR. That table gives V, J and clone size, and the DNA gave D and trimming. The data show about 170,000 clones, 85% to 90% seen once. Seattle's enrolled individuals joined amid active infection and were then monitored longitudinally. Germline loops: CDR1 MNHEY, CDR2 SVGEGT. The V gene lost 2 bases and the J gene lost 7 bases, with 9 bases spanning the gap. This CDR3 contains 13 residues. The data belong to a study of blood T cell repertoires in COVID-19. Turning to the study itself: Sites in the United States, Italy and Spain provided acute and convalescent COVID-19 samples. Sample material is recorded as cDNA or gDNA derived from T cells, B-cell-depleted T cells, or PBMCs.

This TCR came from a woman over 75 with COVID-19, enrolled during active disease. This sequence joins TRBV6-2 or TRBV6-3 and TRBJ1-5; D is uncertain. Sequences were obtained from peripheral blood. CDR3 region: CASSYPPGQPQHF. CDR3 sequence (DNA): TGTGCCAGCAGTTACCCTCCCGGGCAGCCCCAGCATTTT.